This T cell receptor beta chain originates from a study of Ad26.COV2.S vaccination and SARS-CoV-2 variants. Study-wide background: Within the COV1001 Ad26.COV2.S trial arm, the donor was enrolled. The study gave Ad26.COV2.S intramuscularly, once or twice 56 days apart.

The study's findings and limits: Compared with placebo recipients, vaccine recipients had higher spike-specific TCR breadth. Non-spike TCR breadth did not differ much between vaccine and placebo recipients.

Measured with immunoSEQ multiplex PCR; TCRdb has only the in-frame clones, and not every one. The data show a few hundred thousand clones, 75% to 90% seen once. Treatment meaning: about 20 received Ad26.COV2.S at low or high dose, single or two shots; several received placebo; per-sample allocation not given. Sampling happened 63 days after the first vaccine or placebo injection. Looked up from germline, CDR1 is SNHLY and CDR2 is FYNNEI. V lost 4 bases, J lost 5 bases, and 6 bases stayed unmatched. CDR3 length: 14 amino acids. With respect to this clone: Its antigen is not known.

This sequence originates from a person between 18 and 65 years old who received the Ad26.COV2.S COVID-19 vaccine or a placebo. The chain couples TRBV2 to TRBJ2-5, with 8 bases aligning to TRBD2. This specimen consisted of peripheral blood, obtained in a trial of Ad26.COV2.S vaccine versus placebo. CDR3 sequence reads: CASSAGGPPETQYF. The CDR3 bases are TGTGCCAGCAGTGCGGGAGGGCCACCGGAGACCCAGTACTTC.